Following are 2 T cell receptor beta chains from one sample sequenced in a study of blood T cell repertoires in COVID-19. The table came from immunoSEQ multiplex PCR; TCRdb's copy has only in-frame clones and leaves some out. In the table there are about 240,000 clones, 70% to 90% of which are singletons. What was sequenced was peripheral blood. These receptors originate from a young woman with acute or convalescent COVID-19.

This chain uses TRBV29-1 with TRBJ2-1; 7 bases are shared with TRBD1. The V gene's germline CDR1 is SQVTM and CDR2 ANQGSEA. This CDR3 is built from 16 residues. J gave up 5 bases and V 6 bases, and 16 bases lay outside the gene matches. As DNA, the CDR3 is TGCAGCGTGCATAGACAGGGTGGGGTCGGGAACAATGAGCAGTTCTTC. Translating gives CSVHRQGGVGNNEQFF.

V and J are TRBV5-6 and TRBJ1-2; 7 bases agree with TRBD1. V lost 0 bases and J lost 4; bases outside the gene matches: 3. The CDR3 has 14 amino acids. The germline gives CDR1 SGHDT, CDR2 YYEEEE. The chain's CDR3 is CASSLVTGSYGYTF. The CDR3 region has the DNA TGTGCCAGCAGCTTGGTGACAGGGAGCTATGGCTACACCTTC.